These T cell receptor beta chains were read from a single sample in a study of early T cells in non-severe SARS-CoV-2 infection. One entry per CDR3 protein, called by TCRdb with MiXCR from the 5' RACE reads. The sample contains under 90,000 distinct CDR3 sequences, approximately 13% of which appear only once. Sequencing used whole blood. The receptors come from an adult who was a healthcare worker with PCR-confirmed SARS-CoV-2 infection or an uninfected control (not recorded which). Both conserved end residues are part of each CDR3. The D gene is left open where the match is weak. Not every row has a clone size; where given, it reads once, few, many or a size class.

many | TRBJ2-5 | . | TRBV12-3/TRBV12-4 | TGTGCCAGCAGCCCCGGACAGATCCGTCAAGAGACCCAGTACTTC | CASSPGQIRQETQYF
. | TRBJ2-2 | . | TRBV29-1 | TGCAGCGTCTCCCTGAGGAGGGGCTTCACCGGGGAGCTGTTTTTT | CSVSLRRGFTGELFF
few | TRBJ2-5 | . | TRBV5-1 | TGCGCCAGCAGCGCGAGGACTCCCCAAGAGACCCAGTACTTC | CASSARTPQETQYF
. | TRBJ1-1 | . | TRBV25-1 | TGTGCCAGCAGTGCCCCCCAAGGGAACACTGAAGCTTTCTTT | CASSAPQGNTEAFF
. | TRBJ1-4 | TRBD1 | TRBV6-6 | TGTGCCAGCAGTTTCATGGACAGGGGAACTAATGAAAAACTGTTTTTT | CASSFMDRGTNEKLFF
many | TRBJ1-2 | . | TRBV12-3/TRBV12-4 | TGTGCCAGCAGTCCATGGGGAGGGAAGGTAGCCTATGGCTACACCTTC | CASSPWGGKVAYGYTF
few | TRBJ2-2 | TRBD1 | TRBV12-3/TRBV12-4 | TGTGCCAGCAATCCGCAAACAGGGGATCACGGGGAGCTGTTTTTT | CASNPQTGDHGELFF
many | TRBJ2-1 | TRBD1 | TRBV20-1 | TGCAGTGCTCAAACCCCGGACAGGGGCCCCAATGAGCAGTTCTTC | CSAQTPDRGPNEQFF
. | TRBJ1-1 | TRBD1 | TRBV5-1 | TGCGCCAGCAGCTTGACCACAGGGGGCGCCTACACTGAAGCTTTCTTT | CASSLTTGGAYTEAFF
many | TRBJ1-4 | . | TRBV30 | TGTGCCTGGAGTGACGGAAGAATTAATGAAAAACTGTTTTTT | CAWSDGRINEKLFF
once | TRBJ1-3 | . | TRBV20-1 | TGCAGTGCTAGTCGTAGCTCTGGAAACACCATATATTTT | CSASRSSGNTIYF
few | TRBJ2-7 | TRBD2 | TRBV28 | TGTGCCAGCAGCATAGGGCTAGCGGAGAACTACGAGCAGTACTTC | CASSIGLAENYEQYF
many | TRBJ2-1 | . | TRBV20-1 | TGCAGTGCTCTCTCCGGGGGCTCCTACAATGAGCAGTTCTTC | CSALSGGSYNEQFF
few | TRBJ1-1 | . | TRBV4-1 | TGCGCCAGCAGCCAAGTCGGGAACACTGAAGCTTTCTTT | CASSQVGNTEAFF
few | TRBJ1-4 | . | TRBV6-1 | TGTGCCAGCAGAAAAGACAGAGCAACTAATGAAAAACTGTTTTTT | CASRKDRATNEKLFF
. | TRBJ2-3 | TRBD2 | TRBV28 | TGTGCCAGCAGTTCCTCAGCGGGAGGAGGGGGCACAGATACGCAGTATTTT | CASSSSAGGGGTDTQYF
. | TRBJ2-7 | . | TRBV12-5 | TGTGCTAGTGGTTTGGAACTATCCACCTACGAGCAGTACTTC | CASGLELSTYEQYF
. | TRBJ1-4 | . | TRBV7-9 | TGTGCCAGCAGCGCGAGACCGGGACGCCGGGAAAAACTGTTTTTT | CASSARPGRREKLFF
. | TRBJ2-1 | TRBD2 | TRBV2 | TGTGCCAGCAGTGAAGCGGGACTAGTAGGTTGGAATGAGCAGTTCTTC | CASSEAGLVGWNEQFF
many | TRBJ2-3 | . | TRBV9 | TGTGCCAGCAGCGTATCGTCGTCGGGTGGCATCACAGATACGCAGTATTTT | CASSVSSSGGITDTQYF
few | TRBJ2-1 | . | TRBV29-1 | TGCAGCGTCCCCTTGGGCAGTTCGAACAATGAGCAGTTCTTC | CSVPLGSSNNEQFF
. | TRBJ1-2 | . | TRBV20-1 | TGCAGCGCACCAGGATTTCCCTATGGCTACACCTTC | CSAPGFPYGYTF
. | TRBJ2-5 | . | TRBV5-1 | TGCGCCAGCAGCTTGGGGGCGGCGGGACAAGAGACCCAGTACTTC | CASSLGAAGQETQYF
few | TRBJ2-2 | . | TRBV20-1 | TGCAGTGCTAGACCTATGGGAGCCGCGAACACCGGGGAGCTGTTTTTT | CSARPMGAANTGELFF
many | TRBJ2-7 | TRBD2 | TRBV18 | TGTGCCAGCTCACCACCGGGACTAGCGGGGGTTTACGAGCAGTACTTC | CASSPPGLAGVYEQYF
. | TRBJ1-3 | . | TRBV12-3/TRBV12-4 | TGTGCCAGCAGTTTTGCTGAAAACACCATATATTTT | CASSFAENTIYF
. | TRBJ2-7 | . | TRBV20-1 | TGCAGTGCTAGGTCGCAGGCCTACGAGCAGTACTTC | CSARSQAYEQYF
. | TRBJ1-2 | . | TRBV4-1 | TGCGCCAGCAGCCAAGGTCCCAGGGGCTTTAACTATGGCTACACCTTC | CASSQGPRGFNYGYTF